Listed below are T cell receptor beta chains from one sample, sequenced in a study of OX40 agonist ivuxolimab in advanced cancers. Generated by immunoSEQ multiplex PCR, the TCRdb table keeps only in-frame clones and is missing some. This table has around 79,000 clones, around nine tenths appearing once. Sequenced material: CD4+ or CD8+ T cells sorted from blood, taken in a trial of the OX40 agonist ivuxolimab. The receptors were sampled from an adult with an advanced solid tumor such as melanoma, head and neck, liver or kidney cancer. Each CDR3 is given with its conserved first and last residue. The size field is filled for only some rows; it gives once, few, many or a size class.

abundance,v_gene,CDR3aa
-,TRBV4-1,CASSQDLDRGRLSTDTQYF
-,TRBV5-6,CASSSLVRDNTEAFF
-,TRBV11-2,CASSLGAYSAEAFF
once,TRBV6-1,CASSERQNTEAFF
-,TRBV11-2,CASRGGGETQYF
-,TRBV2,CASREDRVEQYF
-,TRBV10-3,CAIKRGGEGETQYF
-,TRBV2,CASTLMGWRDEQFF
-,TRBV19,CASSMTGAGNTIYF
few,TRBV4-1,CASSLGGGSDGYTF
-,TRBV11-3,CASSPRTSGYNEQFF
-,TRBV6-6,CASSFGQGSFYGYTF
-,TRBV29-1,CSVRAGVRDTQYF